Reported below is one T cell receptor beta chain. The germline CDR1 and CDR2 sequences are MGHRA and YSYEKL. V lost 0 bases to trimming and J lost 0 bases, with 18 bases between them. CDR3 length: 18 amino acids. This specimen belongs to a study of blood T cell repertoires in COVID-19. As for the study in general: Sample material is recorded as cDNA or gDNA derived from T cells, B-cell-depleted T cells, or PBMCs.

Authors' data handling: The authors estimated nucleated cell counts from reference gene primer amplification. Some clones are missing from TCRdb's copy, which holds only in-frame ones; the method was immunoSEQ multiplex PCR. From that table come the V and J calls and clone size; the DNA was used to work out D and trimming. The table lists fewer than 50,000 clones, about 82% of them singletons. The rearrangement joins TRBV4-1 to TRBJ2-7, with D maybe TRBD2 (5 bases). The sequenced sample was peripheral blood. The TCR comes from a human donor in a cohort sampled during active COVID-19. The CDR3 sequence is CASSQDLLAWSRSYEQYF. CDR3 bases: TGCGCCAGCAGCCAAGATCTCCTAGCTTGGTCACGCTCCTACGAGCAGTACTTC.